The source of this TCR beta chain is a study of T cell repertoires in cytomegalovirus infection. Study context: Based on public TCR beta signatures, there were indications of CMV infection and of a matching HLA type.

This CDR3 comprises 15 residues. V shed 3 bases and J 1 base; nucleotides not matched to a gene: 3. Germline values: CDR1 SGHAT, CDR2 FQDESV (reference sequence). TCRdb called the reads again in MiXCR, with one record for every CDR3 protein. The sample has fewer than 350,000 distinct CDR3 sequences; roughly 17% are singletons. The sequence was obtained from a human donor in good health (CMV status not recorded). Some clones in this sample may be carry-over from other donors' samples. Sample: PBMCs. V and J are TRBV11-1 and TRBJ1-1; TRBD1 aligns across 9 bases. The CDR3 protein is CASSFGTGQNTEAFF. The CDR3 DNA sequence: TGTGCCAGCAGCTTTGGGACAGGGCAGAACACTGAAGCTTTCTTT.